This T cell receptor (beta chain) was captured by sequencing in a study of shared clonotypes between healthy human individuals. The CDR3 consists of 16 residues. From germline, CDR1 is WSHSY and CDR2 SAAADI. Germline trimming cut 2 bases from V and 4 bases from J; bases unmatched to any gene: 5. TCRdb's table, derived via immunoSEQ multiplex PCR, lists solely in-frame clones and lacks some. The sample contains roughly 1,000,000 clones, 75% to 80% of which appear only once. The chain employs TRBV10-2 and TRBJ2-7, with 13 bases lining up with TRBD2. The origin of this receptor is a man aged 18 to 35 in good health. Some clones in this sample may be carry-over from other donors' samples. Sequencing was carried out using memory CD4+ T cells from PBMCs. Subset noted: CD45RA-negative fraction. Here the CDR3 DNA reads TGCGCCAGCAGTGAGGGACTAGCGGGAGCGGGTTACGAGCAGTACTTC. It encodes CASSEGLAGAGYEQYF.